The 15 T cell receptor beta chains presented below share a single source sample, sequenced in a study of shared clonotypes between healthy human individuals. Sequenced by immunoSEQ multiplex PCR; TCRdb stores in-frame clones only, minus some. Found here are a few million clones, 85% to 95% of them singletons; the top ten hold 0.3% to 0.45%. Material: naive CD4+ T cells from PBMCs. This sample's subset: CD45RA+ positively selected. The receptors derive from a man in his late teens or twenties in good health. Some clones in this sample may be carry-over from other donors' samples.

V and J are TRBV30 and TRBJ1-5, with 7 bases lining up with TRBD1. The CDR3 has 17 residues. Germline trimming cut 0 bases from V and 0 bases from J; bases unmatched to any gene: 8. Germline V CDR1 and CDR2: GTSNPN, SVGIG (reference sequence). The CDR3, as DNA: TGTGCCTGGAGTGTCCGGGGACAGCCTTATAGCAATCAGCCCCAGCATTTT. It specifies CAWSVRGQPYSNQPQHF.

This clone was detected once. Different DNA sequences within this sample yield the same CDR3. The gene calls are TRBV5-1 and TRBJ2-3; 14 bases fit TRBD2. There are 16 residues in the CDR3. Germline V gene lookup returns CDR1 SGHRS and CDR2 YFSETQ. Trimming cost V 4 bases and J 4 bases; bases outside gene matches: 5. The CDR3 here is CASSRGLAGEADTQYF. CDR3 DNA sequence: TGCGCCAGCAGCAGGGGACTAGCGGGAGAGGCAGATACGCAGTATTTT. The whole variable domain, remainder taken from reference TRBV5-1 and TRBJ2-3, is KAGVTQTPRYLIKTRGQQVTLSCSPISGHRSVSWYQQTPGQGLQFLFEYFSETQRNKGNFPGRFSGRQFSNSRSEMNVSTLELGDSALYLCASSRGLAGEADTQYFGPGTRLTVL.

The CDR3, as DNA: TGTGCCAGCAGTGATACTGGAAACACCATATATTTT. This gives the protein CASSDTGNTIYF. The rearrangement joins TRBV6-1 to TRBJ1-3; D is uncertain. The CDR3 length is 12 residues. Germline CDR1 MNHNS, CDR2 SASEGT. Between the trimmed V and J ends, which lost 3 bases and 2 bases, there was a span of 2 bases.

V gene TRBV4-1 combines with J gene TRBJ2-5; tentative D call: TRBD1 (5 bases). Per the germline V gene, CDR1 is MGHRA and CDR2 is YSYEKL. The CDR3 is 15 amino acids. The V end was cut by 4 bases, the J end by 1 base, with 13 bases between. The CDR3 is CASSPQVQVQETQYF. The CDR3 region has the DNA TGCGCCAGCAGCCCCCAGGTACAGGTCCAAGAGACCCAGTACTTC.

V usage is TRBV4-1 and J usage is TRBJ1-5, with no clear D. Looked up from germline, CDR1 is MGHRA and CDR2 is YSYEKL. With 5 bases removed from V and 6 bases from J, the gap between germline ends came to 8 bases. CDR3 length: 12 amino acids. CDR3 sequence reads: CASSSGSQPQHF. The CDR3, as DNA: TGCGCCAGCAGCTCGGGGAGTCAGCCCCAGCATTTT.

This clone showed up just once. This chain joins TRBV30 and TRBJ2-7, with D unresolved. The CDR3 consists of 18 residues. The germline gives CDR1 GTSNPN, CDR2 SVGIG (reference sequence). Trimming pared 1 base from V and 8 bases from J, leaving 30 bases between. CDR3 region: CAWSAPAWARTRRAQQYF. CDR3 in DNA: TGTGCCTGGAGTGCCCCGGCCTGGGCCCGGACGCGCCGGGCTCAGCAGTACTTC.

This clone was detected once. This sample includes further DNA sequences coding for the same CDR3. The V call is TRBV28, the J call TRBJ1-5; 9 nucleotides agree with TRBD1. The germline gives CDR1 MDHEN, CDR2 SYDVKM. The CDR3 loop spans 14 amino acids. J gave up 4 bases and V 4 bases, and 2 bases lay outside the gene matches. The CDR3 loop reads CASSWGQGNQPQHF. CDR3 nucleotide sequence: TGTGCCAGCAGTTGGGGACAGGGAAATCAGCCCCAGCATTTT.

Remarks on this clone: The same CDR3 arises from other DNA sequences in this sample as well. The genes are TRBV15 and TRBJ1-3, with D unresolved. Germline CDR1 and CDR2: LNHNV and YYDKDF (reference sequence). The CDR3 is made up of 14 amino acids. V was pared by 1 base and J by 1 base, with 5 bases between. This CDR3 is CATSRGVSGNTIYF. The CDR3, as DNA: TGTGCCACCAGCAGAGGGGTATCTGGAAACACCATATATTTT.

The chain is built from TRBV5-1 and TRBJ2-7; D remains unclear. There are 14 residues in the CDR3. The germline V gene encodes CDR1 SGHRS and CDR2 YFSETQ. The ends were cut back, 3 bases at V and 6 bases at J, with 16 bases in the middle. The CDR3 region is CASSSRAMGVEQYF. CDR3 coding DNA: TGCGCCAGCAGCTCCCGGGCCATGGGTGTCGAGCAGTACTTC.

In nucleotides, the CDR3 is TGTGCCAGCAGCTCGACTAGCGGGAGGTGGGAGACCCAGTACTTC. This sequence encodes CASSSTSGRWETQYF. The chain recombines TRBV7-8 with TRBJ2-5; 13 nucleotides line up with TRBD2. Germline CDR1 and CDR2: SGHVS and FQNEAQ. V dropped 4 bases and J dropped 5; count of bases not matched to a gene: 4. The CDR3 sequence is 15 residues long.

The chain is built from TRBV28 and TRBJ1-2; maybe TRBD1 (5 bases). Germline CDR1 MDHEN, CDR2 SYDVKM. The CDR3 has 14 residues. V gave up 3 bases and J gave up 1 base, with 9 bases separating them. The chain's CDR3 is CASSFGGVNYGYTF. DNA of the CDR3: TGTGCCAGCAGTTTTGGGGGAGTTAACTATGGCTACACCTTC.

The chain recombines TRBV5-6 with TRBJ2-2, with 7 bases aligning to TRBD2. The V gene's germline CDR1 is SGHDT and CDR2 YYEEEE. Unmatched junction bases numbered 7, after V lost 4 bases and J lost 4 bases. The CDR3 sequence is 15 residues long. For the CDR3, the DNA is TGTGCCAGCAGCCCCGTGGGGGGGTCCACCGGGGAGCTGTTTTTT. Its protein product is CASSPVGGSTGELFF.

On this clone itself: Other DNA sequences in the sample encode the same CDR3. The CDR3 region has the DNA TGTGCCAGCAGTTCTGGGGGAAACACCATATATTTT. Protein sequence: CASSSGGNTIYF. The chain is built from TRBV28 and TRBJ1-3, with no clear D. Trimming took off 4 bases at V and 4 bases at J, with 5 bases between the two ends. In germline, CDR1 is MDHEN, CDR2 SYDVKM. The CDR3 is 12 amino acids. Looking up the rest from reference TRBV28 and TRBJ1-3 gives the full variable domain: DVKVTQSSRYLVKRTGEKVFLECVQDMDHENMFWYRQDPGLGLRLIYFSYDVKMKEKGDIPEGYSVSREKKERFSLILESASTNQTSMYLCASSSGGNTIYFGEGSWLTVV.

The rearrangement uses TRBV30 and TRBJ1-2; tentatively, D is TRBD1 (5 bases). V lost 3 bases and J lost 2, with 16 bases in between. This CDR3 has 15 residues. CDR1 and CDR2 (germline): GTSNPN, SVGIG (reference sequence). The CDR3: CAWRGRDGQNYGYTF. The CDR3 nucleotides read TGTGCCTGGAGAGGCCGGGACGGACAAAACTATGGCTACACCTTC.

The chain joins TRBV29-1 to TRBJ2-3; 11 bases align to TRBD2. CDR1 is SQVTM and CDR2 is ANQGSEA in the germline V gene. This CDR3 region has 17 residues. After removal of 3 bases from V and 2 bases from J, the junction contained 10 bases not matched to a gene. DNA for the CDR3: TGCAGCGTTGATTCTAGCGGGAGGTACAGCGACACAGATACGCAGTATTTT. Its translation: CSVDSSGRYSDTDTQYF.